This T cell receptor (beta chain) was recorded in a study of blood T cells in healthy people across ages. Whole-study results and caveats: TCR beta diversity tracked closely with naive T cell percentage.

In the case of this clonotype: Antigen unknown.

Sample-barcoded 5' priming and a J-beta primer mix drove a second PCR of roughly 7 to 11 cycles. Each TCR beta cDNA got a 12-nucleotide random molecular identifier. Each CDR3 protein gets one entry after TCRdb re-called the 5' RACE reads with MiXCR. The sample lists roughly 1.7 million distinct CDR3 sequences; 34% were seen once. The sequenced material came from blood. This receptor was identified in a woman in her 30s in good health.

CDR3 in DNA: TGTGCCAGCAGGGCACAGGTTCTCTCTGGGGCCAACGTCCTGACTTTC. It is translated as CASRAQVLSGANVLTF. The chain is built from TRBV27 and TRBJ2-6; tentative D call: TRBD1 (5 bases). This CDR3 is 16 amino acids long. Germline V gives CDR1 MNHEY, CDR2 SMNVEV (reference sequence). V was trimmed by 6 bases and J by 0 bases, leaving 12 bases between them.